The 8 T cell receptor beta chains in this list originate from one sample, sequenced in a study of cytomegalovirus exposure and HLA in healthy donors. With 60 Vbeta and 13 Jbeta primers, the PCR was carried out. The table came from immunoSEQ multiplex PCR; TCRdb's copy has only in-frame clones and leaves some out. Of over 200,000 clones listed, 75% to 90% are singletons. Specimen: PBMCs. These receptor sequences come from a young woman in good health and CMV-seronegative.

V usage is TRBV4-3 and J usage is TRBJ1-5, with 7 positions matching TRBD1. The V gene end was trimmed by 4 bases and the J gene end by 7 bases; junction bases not matched to a gene: 10. Per the germline V gene, CDR1 is LGHNA and CDR2 is YSLEER. The CDR3 is 15 residues long. In DNA, the CDR3 is TGCGCCAGCAGCCGGGAAAGGGGGCCCTACCAGCCCCAGCATTTT. This codes for CASSRERGPYQPQHF.

CDR3 protein: CASRDGQGTYNSPLHF. The DNA for the CDR3 is TGTGCCAGCAGGGACGGACAGGGGACCTATAATTCACCCCTCCACTTT. The rearrangement uses TRBV2 and TRBJ1-6; 9 bases agree with TRBD1. Trimming removed 6 bases from V and 2 bases from J; junction bases left unmatched: 5. Germline loops: CDR1 SNHLY, CDR2 FYNNEI. The CDR3 contains 16 residues.

This clone appeared a single time. CDR3 nucleotides: TGTGCCAGCAGTGAACCTTGGACAGATTACTTGTCCTATGGCTACACCTTC. This sequence encodes CASSEPWTDYLSYGYTF. The rearrangement uses TRBV6-1 and TRBJ1-2, with D perhaps matching TRBD1 (6 bases). The CDR3 has 17 amino acids. Trimming took 2 bases from V and 4 from J, leaving 20 bases between them. Germline V gives CDR1 MNHNS, CDR2 SASEGT.

This chain uses TRBV13 with TRBJ2-5; D gene unclear. The J call may be mistaken, given a closer DNA end match to TRBJ2-7. The CDR3 sequence is 13 residues long. Per the germline V gene, CDR1 is PRHDT and CDR2 is FYEKMQ (reference sequence). The chain's CDR3 is CASSLGLLYEQYF. The CDR3 nucleotides are TGTGCCAGCAGCTTAGGCTTACTCTACGAGCAGTACTTC.

The rearrangement joins TRBV4-1 to TRBJ1-5, with a weak D call TRBD1 (6 bases). This CDR3 has 15 amino acids. Germline lookup yields CDR1 MGHRA and CDR2 YSYEKL. Trimming pared 4 bases from V and 0 bases from J, leaving 10 bases between. Here the CDR3 reads CASSLHRDSNQPQHF. CDR3 in DNA: TGCGCCAGCAGCCTACACAGGGATAGCAATCAGCCCCAGCATTTT.

This CDR3 is CASSPLTGTLAGYTF. Written as DNA, the CDR3 is TGTGCCAGCTCACCACTTACAGGGACGCTTGCTGGCTACACCTTC. The gene calls are TRBV18 and TRBJ1-2; the D gene is possibly TRBD1 (6 bases). CDR3 length equals 15 residues. Germline CDR1 reads KGHSH; CDR2 reads LQKENI. V lost 1 base, J lost 7 bases, and 16 bases lay in between.

The chain couples TRBV6-5 to TRBJ1-5; 10 bases are shared with TRBD1. J lost 6 bases, V lost 2 bases, and 4 bases had no gene match. The CDR3 totals 15 residues. Looked up from germline, CDR1 is MNHEY and CDR2 is SVGAGI. CDR3 sequence reads: CASSYDRGQGQPQHF. DNA for the CDR3: TGTGCCAGCAGTTACGACAGGGGGCAAGGTCAGCCCCAGCATTTT.

J is TRBJ2-6 and V is TRBV18; D might be TRBD2 (5 bases). The CDR3 is 19 amino acids. Germline lookup yields CDR1 KGHSH and CDR2 LQKENI. Trimming took off 5 bases at V and 0 bases at J, with 20 bases between the two ends. The CDR3 loop is CASSSQRGPAGSGANVLTF. In DNA form, the CDR3 reads TGTGCCAGCTCATCTCAGAGAGGGCCCGCGGGCTCTGGGGCCAACGTCCTGACTTTC.